This TCR beta chain comes out of a study of CD8 T cells in Susac syndrome. The germline V gene has CDR1 SGHTA and CDR2 FQGNSA. This CDR3 spans 16 amino acids. V shed 4 bases and J 0 bases; nucleotides not matched to a gene: 2. A quantity of about 0.5 to 1 ug RNA underwent reverse transcription using random hexamers. Across 54 Vbeta and 13 Jbeta, TCR beta CDR3 was amplified with immunoSEQ multiplex PCR. Using its own MiXCR run on the immunoSEQ multiplex PCR reads, TCRdb lists one record per CDR3 protein. Altogether approximately 130,000 distinct CDR3 sequences are present, roughly 94% being singletons, with the ten largest covering about 0.098%.

This sequence joins TRBV7-2 and TRBJ2-6; 8 nucleotides align to TRBD1. The TCR was taken from a human donor in good health. The sequenced sample consisted of CD4+ T cells from PBMCs. The CDR3 sequence: CASSWTGTSGANVLTF. Here the CDR3 DNA reads TGTGCCAGCAGCTGGACAGGGACCTCTGGGGCCAACGTCCTGACTTTC.